These T cell receptor beta chains were read from a single sample in a study of T cells in Graves' hyperthyroidism and ophthalmopathy. TCRdb re-derived calls from the multiplex PCR reads in MiXCR, one entry per CDR3 protein. The sample comprises around 570,000 distinct CDR3 sequences, 20% of which are singletons, and about 50% rests with the top ten. Sequenced sample: blood. These receptors were taken from a man aged 35 to 55 with Graves' ophthalmopathy. Both conserved end residues are part of each CDR3. A D gene is named only where the DNA matches it firmly. Expanded clones get a size class; other rows say once, few or many, or leave the size out.

v_call	j_call	d_call	clone_size	cdr3_aa
TRBV28	TRBJ2-2	NA	many	CASSFYRGDTGELFF
TRBV9	TRBJ1-1	NA	few	CASSAPGIEAFF
TRBV6-2/TRBV6-3	TRBJ2-3	TRBD1	NA	CAIREYRGDTQYF
TRBV6-2/TRBV6-3	TRBJ2-1	TRBD2	many	CASSRLAGGSYNEQFF
TRBV6-1	TRBJ1-1	TRBD1	NA	CASSLGQGVNTEAFF
TRBV3-1	TRBJ2-7	NA	few	CASKGRGPTYEQYF
TRBV20-1	TRBJ1-2	NA	NA	CSGAGGSNYGYTF
TRBV28	TRBJ1-5	NA	many	CASSNTETPRNQPQHF
TRBV28	TRBJ2-7	TRBD2	many	CASSLPVTGGPYEQYF
TRBV24-1	TRBJ1-2	NA	few	CATSDLRDGRYGYTF
TRBV7-9	TRBJ1-2	NA	NA	CASSLVGAAIGGYTF
TRBV13	TRBJ2-3	TRBD2	many	CASSWRLAGGLADTQYF
TRBV6-1	TRBJ1-5	NA	few	CASSSDGIRPQHF
TRBV12-3/TRBV12-4	TRBJ2-5	NA	NA	CASSLGGGAELETQYF
TRBV11-2	TRBJ2-5	TRBD1	many	CASSLGQGPETQYF
TRBV11-2	TRBJ1-2	NA	few	CASSPGRVGWGYTF
TRBV19	TRBJ2-2	NA	few	CASSKSGIHPGELFF
TRBV7-2	TRBJ2-3	TRBD2	many	CASSLALAGGSTDTQYF
TRBV5-1	TRBJ1-4	TRBD1	NA	CASSWDRGGEKLFF
TRBV12-3/TRBV12-4	TRBJ1-1	NA	many	CASTHGGRTEAFF
TRBV6-2/TRBV6-3	TRBJ1-1	NA	many	CASSYGLKNTEAFF
TRBV6-2/TRBV6-3	TRBJ1-1	TRBD1	many	CASRAPGQGHTEAFF
TRBV20-1	TRBJ2-1	NA	NA	CSARRAVNEQFF
TRBV20-1	TRBJ2-5	TRBD1	NA	CSAMHLGGDRGLGEYF
TRBV5-1	TRBJ2-7	TRBD1	NA	CASSIGTGDYEQYF
TRBV6-1	TRBJ2-1	NA	NA	CASSLTRIGNEQFF
TRBV20-1	TRBJ2-7	NA	few	CSASGFLIEQYF
TRBV11-3	TRBJ2-1	NA	many	CASSLDQGNEQFF
TRBV7-2	TRBJ2-3	TRBD1	NA	CASSLDRLADTQYF
TRBV7-7	TRBJ2-1	NA	NA	CASSPGTLYSPRNEQFF
TRBV7-2	TRBJ2-5	NA	few	CASSRAISRETQYF